What follows are 5 T cell receptor beta chains derived from one specimen sequenced in a study of blood T cells in healthy people across ages. A sample-barcoded 5' primer and a J-beta primer mix were used in a second PCR of roughly 7 to 11 cycles. TCRdb re-called the 5' RACE reads through MiXCR, storing one row per CDR3 protein. The sample yields about 560,000 distinct CDR3 sequences, around 27% seen once. The same sample was also used in a study of T cells of mothers and their children.

Sample: blood. The receptors originated from a boy younger than 10 in good health.

This clonotype was counted a few times. The rearrangement joins TRBV2 to TRBJ1-4, with TRBD1 matching 12 bases. V shed 5 bases, J shed 3 bases, and the junction held 7 bases outside the gene matches. CDR1 and CDR2 (germline): SNHLY, FYNNEI. The length of the CDR3 is 17 residues. The CDR3 bases are TGTGCCAGCAGTCTCACGGGACAGGGGGCCTCTAATGAAAAACTGTTTTTT. Its protein product is CASSLTGQGASNEKLFF.

J is TRBJ2-4 and V is TRBV12-3 or TRBV12-4; D not certain. Trimming left V 5 bases short and J 4 bases short, with 12 bases between. This CDR3 comprises 14 residues. The CDR3 region is CASSPPTPKNIQYF. The CDR3 DNA is TGTGCCAGCAGTCCCCCAACCCCTAAAAACATTCAGTACTTC.

The chain carries TRBV5-1 and TRBJ1-3; TRBD1 might be the D (6 bases). The CDR3 is 16 residues long. The V end lost 1 base, the J end lost 0 bases, and 11 bases lay between the germline ends. Germline V gene sequence: CDR1 SGHRS, CDR2 YFSETQ. The CDR3 bases are TGCGCCAGCAGCTTGCGAGGGGGAGACTCTGGAAACACCATATATTTT. Its protein is CASSLRGGDSGNTIYF. Full variable domain (missing parts from reference TRBV5-1 and TRBJ1-3): KAGVTQTPRYLIKTRGQQVTLSCSPISGHRSVSWYQQTPGQGLQFLFEYFSETQRNKGNFPGRFSGRQFSNSRSEMNVSTLELGDSALYLCASSLRGGDSGNTIYFGEGSWLTVV.

The chain links TRBV7-9 to TRBJ2-1; the D gene is possibly TRBD2 (6 bases). V lost 2 bases, J lost 5 bases, and 10 bases lay in between. The CDR3 loop spans 14 amino acids. CDR1 is SEHNR and CDR2 is FQNEAQ in the germline V gene (reference sequence). The CDR3 loop reads CASSLRGEDNEQFF. CDR3 nucleotide sequence: TGTGCCAGCAGCTTAAGAGGGGAGGACAATGAGCAGTTCTTC.

This clonotype was found a few times. Here the CDR3 reads CASSEALLFHTQYF. The CDR3 DNA is TGTGCCAGCAGTGAAGCGCTTCTGTTCCATACGCAGTATTTT. This rearrangement joins TRBV2 to TRBJ2-3, with D unclear. Germline CDR1 SNHLY, CDR2 FYNNEI. The CDR3 has 14 amino acids. The V gene lost 0 bases and the J gene lost 7 bases, with 11 bases spanning the gap.